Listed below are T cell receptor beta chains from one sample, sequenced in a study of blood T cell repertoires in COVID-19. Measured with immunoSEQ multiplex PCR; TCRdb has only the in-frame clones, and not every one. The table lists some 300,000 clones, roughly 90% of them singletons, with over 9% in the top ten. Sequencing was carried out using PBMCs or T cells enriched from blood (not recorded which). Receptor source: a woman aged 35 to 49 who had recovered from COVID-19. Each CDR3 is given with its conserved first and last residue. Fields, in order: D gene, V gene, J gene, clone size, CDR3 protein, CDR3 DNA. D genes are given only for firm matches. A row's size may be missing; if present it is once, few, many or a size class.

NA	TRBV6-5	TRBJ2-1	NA	CASRRGNEQFF	TGTGCCAGCCGAAGGGGGAATGAGCAGTTCTTC
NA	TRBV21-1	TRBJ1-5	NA	CASSKENRGNQPQHF	TGTGCCAGCAGCAAAGAGAACAGGGGCAATCAGCCCCAGCATTTT
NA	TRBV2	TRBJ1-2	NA	CASSAVGGAGNYGYTF	TGTGCCAGCAGTGCGGTGGGGGGAGCGGGTAACTATGGCTACACCTTC
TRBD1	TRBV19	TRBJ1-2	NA	CASSIEMTGIVDGYTF	TGTGCCAGTAGTATAGAAATGACAGGGATTGTCGATGGCTACACCTTC
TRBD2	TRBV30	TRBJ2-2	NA	CAWNLGLANTGELFF	TGTGCCTGGAATCTTGGACTAGCCAACACCGGGGAGCTGTTTTTT
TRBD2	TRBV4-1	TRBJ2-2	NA	CASSQGGGLYNTGELFF	TGCGCCAGCAGCCAAGGGGGAGGGCTATACAACACCGGGGAGCTGTTTTTT
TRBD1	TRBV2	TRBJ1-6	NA	CASSEGLGGNSPLHF	TGTGCCAGCAGTGAAGGGTTAGGGGGCAATTCACCCCTCCACTTT
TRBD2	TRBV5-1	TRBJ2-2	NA	CASSLSSGGHTGELFF	TGCGCCAGCAGCTTGTCTAGCGGGGGTCACACCGGGGAGCTGTTTTTT
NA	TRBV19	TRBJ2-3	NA	CASSRQRTTDTQYF	TGTGCCAGTAGTCGCCAGCGGACCACAGATACGCAGTATTTT
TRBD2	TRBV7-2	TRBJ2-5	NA	CASSTGGGRGETQYF	TGTGCCAGCAGCACCGGGGGCGGGAGGGGAGAGACCCAGTACTTC
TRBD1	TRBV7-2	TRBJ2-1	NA	CASSLAGQGFNEQFF	TGTGCCAGCAGCTTAGCGGGACAGGGTTTCAATGAGCAGTTCTTC
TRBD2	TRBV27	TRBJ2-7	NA	CASSPGLGPYEQYF	TGTGCCAGCAGTCCGGGACTAGGTCCTTACGAGCAGTACTTC
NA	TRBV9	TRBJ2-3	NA	CASSVTGGGPTDTQYF	TGTGCCAGCAGCGTAACCGGCGGGGGCCCCACAGATACGCAGTATTTT
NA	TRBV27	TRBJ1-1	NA	CASSLAYKDSEAFF	TGTGCCAGCAGTTTAGCATACAAGGACAGTGAAGCTTTCTTT
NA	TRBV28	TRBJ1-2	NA	CASSFSQGPYGYTF	TGTGCCAGCAGTTTCTCACAGGGACCCTATGGCTACACCTTC
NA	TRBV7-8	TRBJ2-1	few	CASSLTGDEQFF	TGTGCCAGCAGCTTGACAGGTGATGAGCAGTTCTTC
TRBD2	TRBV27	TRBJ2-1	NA	CASSSSLAGGYNEQFF	TGTGCCAGCAGTTCCTCCCTAGCGGGAGGCTACAATGAGCAGTTCTTC
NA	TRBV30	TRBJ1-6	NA	CASGKGENSPLHF	TGTGCCTCCGGCAAGGGGGAGAATTCACCCCTCCACTTT
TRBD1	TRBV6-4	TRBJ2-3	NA	CASSDFPGGGTDTQYF	TGTGCCAGCAGTGACTTTCCAGGGGGAGGCACAGATACGCAGTATTTT
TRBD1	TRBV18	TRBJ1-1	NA	CASSPPGTGSEAFF	TGTGCCAGCTCACCACCCGGGACAGGCTCTGAAGCTTTCTTT
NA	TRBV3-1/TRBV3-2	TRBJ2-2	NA	CASIQGREFTGELFF	TGTGCCAGCATTCAGGGTAGGGAATTCACCGGGGAGCTGTTTTTT
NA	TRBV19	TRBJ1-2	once	CASSISGTGIDYGYTF	TGTGCCAGTAGTATATCCGGCACAGGGATAGACTATGGCTACACCTTC
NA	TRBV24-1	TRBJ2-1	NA	CATSDALEGPYNEQFF	TGTGCCACCAGTGACGCACTAGAGGGCCCATACAATGAGCAGTTCTTC
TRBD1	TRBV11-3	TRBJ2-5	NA	CASSWDRGTETQYF	TGTGCCAGCAGCTGGGACAGGGGAACAGAGACCCAGTACTTC
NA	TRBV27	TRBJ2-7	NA	CASSQGFHYEQYF	TGTGCCAGCAGTCAGGGGTTTCACTACGAGCAGTACTTC
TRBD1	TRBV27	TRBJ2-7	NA	CASRAGTGPGEQYF	TGTGCCAGCAGGGCCGGGACAGGGCCTGGCGAGCAGTACTTC
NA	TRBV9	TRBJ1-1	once	CASKQGDSDTEAFF	TGTGCCAGCAAACAGGGTGATAGTGACACTGAAGCTTTCTTT
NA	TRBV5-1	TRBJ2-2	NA	CASSLDRLPGELFF	TGCGCCAGCAGCTTGGATCGTCTCCCCGGGGAGCTGTTTTTT
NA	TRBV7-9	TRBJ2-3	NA	CASSLREGTDTQYF	TGTGCCAGCAGCTTACGAGAGGGCACAGATACGCAGTATTTT
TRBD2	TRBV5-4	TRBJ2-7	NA	CASSLGTSGFYEQYF	TGTGCCAGCAGCCTCGGGACTAGCGGGTTTTACGAGCAGTACTTC
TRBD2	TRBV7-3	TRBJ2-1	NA	CASSFAGGNNEQFF	TGTGCCAGCAGTTTTGCGGGGGGAAACAATGAGCAGTTCTTC
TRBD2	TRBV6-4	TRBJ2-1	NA	CASSPGLGYNEQFF	TGTGCCAGCAGTCCGGGACTAGGGTACAATGAGCAGTTCTTC
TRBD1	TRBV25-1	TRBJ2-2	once	CASSDPGQGTGELFF	TGTGCCAGCAGTGACCCGGGACAGGGGACCGGGGAGCTGTTTTTT
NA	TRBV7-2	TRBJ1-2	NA	CASSLSEGFNYGYTF	TGTGCCAGCAGCTTATCGGAGGGGTTTAACTATGGCTACACCTTC
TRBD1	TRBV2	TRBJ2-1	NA	CASKGTVSYNEQFF	TGTGCCAGCAAAGGGACAGTCTCGTACAATGAGCAGTTCTTC
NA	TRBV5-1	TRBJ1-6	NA	CASSYGGSYNSPLHF	TGCGCCAGCAGCTACGGGGGATCGTATAATTCACCCCTCCACTTT
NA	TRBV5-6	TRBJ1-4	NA	CASSRSPGQGRPWELFF	TGTGCCAGCAGCCGAAGTCCGGGACAAGGGCGACCGTGGGAACTGTTTTTT
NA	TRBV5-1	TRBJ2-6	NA	CASSLGTGHSGANVLTF	TGCGCCAGCAGCTTGGGAACAGGCCACTCTGGGGCCAACGTCCTGACTTTC
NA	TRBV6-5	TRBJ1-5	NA	CASSPRGAGNQPQHF	TGTGCCAGCAGCCCAAGGGGAGCGGGGAATCAGCCCCAGCATTTT
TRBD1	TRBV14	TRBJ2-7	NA	CASSQATGAWYEQYF	TGTGCCAGCAGCCAAGCAACAGGGGCCTGGTACGAGCAGTACTTC
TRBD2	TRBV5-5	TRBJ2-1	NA	CASSLVGGRLANEQFF	TGTGCCAGCAGCTTGGTCGGAGGGCGACTAGCTAACGAGCAGTTCTTC
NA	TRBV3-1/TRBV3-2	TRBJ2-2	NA	CASSLRGNTGELFF	TGTGCCAGCAGCCTCAGAGGGAACACCGGGGAGCTGTTTTTT
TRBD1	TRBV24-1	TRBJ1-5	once	CATSDPGQGGNQPQHF	TGTGCCACCAGTGATCCGGGACAGGGCGGGAATCAGCCCCAGCATTTT
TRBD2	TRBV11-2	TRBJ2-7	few	CASSLDLLAGVGYEQYF	TGTGCCAGCAGCTTAGACCTACTAGCGGGGGTTGGCTACGAGCAGTACTTC
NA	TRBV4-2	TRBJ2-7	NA	CASSQELGREQYF	TGTGCCAGCAGCCAAGAACTAGGACGCGAGCAGTACTTC
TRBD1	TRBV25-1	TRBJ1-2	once	CASSGTIGDRGLDGYTF	TGTGCCAGCAGTGGAACGATTGGGGACAGGGGGCTTGATGGCTACACCTTC